This T cell receptor (beta chain) was profiled in a study of T cells after somatic rescue of genetic block (dated by TCRdb to 2018 to 2020). For the study in its entirety: What the study looked at was long-term robustness, specifically in a T-cell system that came about through somatic rescue of a genetic block in T-cell development.

As regards this clone: Which antigen it targets is not known. Base qualities are missing; no much larger clone stands one base away.

The CDR3 holds 15 amino acids from the cysteine to the phenylalanine. The CDR3 DNA has 45 bases and is translated from base 1. V is cut back by 5 bases and J by 1 base, with 2 bases in the junction unmatched. The germline V gene supplies CDR1 MNHNS and CDR2 SASEGT. The library came from the immunoSEQ multiplex PCR assay. TCRdb obtained this table from immuneACCESS and retained in-frame rearrangements with V and J assigned. These tables miss some clones; where compared with another copy, unresolved V genes account for less than half of the shortfall, and the remainder is unexplained. A total of 45,000 to 55,000 clones appear in this sample, approximately 96% of them only once. In total, the top ten clones hold about 0.076% of the sample.

Material: peripheral blood mononuclear cells (PBMCs). The chain employs TRBV6-1 and TRBJ1-5, with 10 junctional bases fitting TRBD1. This TCR derives from a child less than two years old. The CDR3 here reads CASSMTGGSNQPQHF. The sequenced DNA is TGTGCCAGCAGTATGACAGGGGGCAGCAATCAGCCCCAGCATTTT.